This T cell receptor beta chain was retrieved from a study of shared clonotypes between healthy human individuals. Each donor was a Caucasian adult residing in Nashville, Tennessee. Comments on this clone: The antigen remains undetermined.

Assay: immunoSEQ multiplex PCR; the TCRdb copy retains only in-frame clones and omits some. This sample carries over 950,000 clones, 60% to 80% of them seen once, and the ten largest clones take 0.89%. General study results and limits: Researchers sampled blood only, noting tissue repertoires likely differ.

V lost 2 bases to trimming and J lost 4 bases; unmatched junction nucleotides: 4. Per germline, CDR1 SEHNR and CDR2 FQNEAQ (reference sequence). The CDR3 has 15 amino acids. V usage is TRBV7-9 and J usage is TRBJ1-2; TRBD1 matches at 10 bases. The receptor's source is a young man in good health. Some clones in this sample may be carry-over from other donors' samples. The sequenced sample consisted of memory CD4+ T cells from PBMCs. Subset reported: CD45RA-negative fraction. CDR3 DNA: TGTGCCAGCAGCTTACCGGGACAGGGGACCTATGGCTACACCTTC. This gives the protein CASSLPGQGTYGYTF.